Sequencing of this T cell receptor (beta chain) was carried out in a study of T cells after yellow fever vaccination. The junction had 9 bases not matched to a gene; V was cut back by 9 bases and J by 7 bases. This CDR3 contains 13 residues. Germline V gives CDR1 SGHRS, CDR2 YFSETQ. This clonotype was recorded at least ten times. MiXCR, run by TCRdb on the 5' RACE reads, gives a single entry per CDR3 protein. This sample yields 250,000 or so distinct CDR3 sequences, of which around 3.5% are seen a single time; roughly a fifth belongs to the top ten. The source was PBMCs, collected 15 days after the yellow fever booster vaccination. The chain links TRBV5-1 to TRBJ1-3, with 8 bases aligning to TRBD1. The sequence came from a man between 18 and 29 years old who received the YFV17D yellow fever vaccine. The CDR3 reads CATRTGPGNTIYF. The CDR3 DNA follows: TGCGCCACACGGACAGGGCCAGGGAACACCATATATTTT.